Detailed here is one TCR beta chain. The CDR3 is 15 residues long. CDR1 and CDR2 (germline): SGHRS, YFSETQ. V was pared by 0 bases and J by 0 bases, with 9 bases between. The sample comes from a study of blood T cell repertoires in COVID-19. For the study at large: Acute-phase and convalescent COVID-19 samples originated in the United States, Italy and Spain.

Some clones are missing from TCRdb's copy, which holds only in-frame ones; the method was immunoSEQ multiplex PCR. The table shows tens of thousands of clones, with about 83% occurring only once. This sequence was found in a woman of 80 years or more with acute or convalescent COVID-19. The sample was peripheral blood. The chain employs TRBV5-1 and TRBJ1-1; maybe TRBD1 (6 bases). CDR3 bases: TGCGCCAGCAGCTTGGCTAGGACAGTGAACACTGAAGCTTTCTTT. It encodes CASSLARTVNTEAFF.